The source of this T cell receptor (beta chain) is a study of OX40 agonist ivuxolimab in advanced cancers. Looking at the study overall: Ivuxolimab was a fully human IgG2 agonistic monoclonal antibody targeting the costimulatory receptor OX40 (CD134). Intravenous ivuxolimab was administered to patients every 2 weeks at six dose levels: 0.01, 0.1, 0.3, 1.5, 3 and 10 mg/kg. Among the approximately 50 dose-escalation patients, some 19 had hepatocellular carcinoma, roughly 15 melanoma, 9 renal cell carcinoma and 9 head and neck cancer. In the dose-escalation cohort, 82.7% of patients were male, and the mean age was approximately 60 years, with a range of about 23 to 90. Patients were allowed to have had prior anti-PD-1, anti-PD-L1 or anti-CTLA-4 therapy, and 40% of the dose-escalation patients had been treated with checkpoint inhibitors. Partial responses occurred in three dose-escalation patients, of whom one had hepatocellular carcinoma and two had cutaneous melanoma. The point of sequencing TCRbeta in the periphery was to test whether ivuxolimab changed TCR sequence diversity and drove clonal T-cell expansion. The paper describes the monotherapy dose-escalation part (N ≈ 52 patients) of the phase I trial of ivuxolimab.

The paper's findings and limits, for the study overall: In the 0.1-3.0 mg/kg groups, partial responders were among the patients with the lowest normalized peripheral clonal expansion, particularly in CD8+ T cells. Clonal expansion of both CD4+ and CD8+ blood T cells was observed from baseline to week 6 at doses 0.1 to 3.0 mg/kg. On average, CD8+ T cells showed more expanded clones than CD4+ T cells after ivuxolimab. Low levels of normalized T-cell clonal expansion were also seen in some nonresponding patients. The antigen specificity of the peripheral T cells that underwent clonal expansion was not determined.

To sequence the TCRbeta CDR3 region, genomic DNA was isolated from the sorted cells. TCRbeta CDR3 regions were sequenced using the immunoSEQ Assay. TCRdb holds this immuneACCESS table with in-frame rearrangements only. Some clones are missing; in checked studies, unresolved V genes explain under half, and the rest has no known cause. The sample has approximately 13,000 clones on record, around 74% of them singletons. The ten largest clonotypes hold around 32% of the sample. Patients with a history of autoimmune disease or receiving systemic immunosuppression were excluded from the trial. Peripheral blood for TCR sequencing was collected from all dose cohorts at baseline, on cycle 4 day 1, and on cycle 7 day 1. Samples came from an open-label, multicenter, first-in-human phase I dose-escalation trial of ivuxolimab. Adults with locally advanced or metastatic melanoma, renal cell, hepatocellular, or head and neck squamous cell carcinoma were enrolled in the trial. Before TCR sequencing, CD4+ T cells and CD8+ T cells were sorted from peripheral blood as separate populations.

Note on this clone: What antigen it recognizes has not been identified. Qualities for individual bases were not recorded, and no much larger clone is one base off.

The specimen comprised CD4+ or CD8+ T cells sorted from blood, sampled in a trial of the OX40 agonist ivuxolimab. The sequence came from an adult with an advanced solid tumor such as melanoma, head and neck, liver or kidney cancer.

The DNA sequence is TGCGCCAGCAGTCGGAACAGGGGGCTAGGGACAGATACGCAGTATTTT. This codes for CASSRNRGLGTDTQYF. The chain joins TRBV10-2 to TRBJ2-3; the central 9 bases match TRBD1. Unmatched junction bases come to 9, with V trimmed by 5 bases and J by 3 bases. There are 16 amino acids in the CDR3, from cysteine to phenylalanine inclusive. Left in the record is the CDR3 DNA by itself, 48 bases read in frame from the first base. CDR1 is given as WSHSY and CDR2 as SAAADI, both from the germline V gene.